Below are 23 T cell receptor beta chains sequenced from a single sample in a study of fetal regulatory T cell absence and autoimmunity. The data were produced by immunoSEQ multiplex PCR, yet TCRdb's version contains in-frame clones alone and is incomplete. Found here are around 100,000 clones, roughly 70% of them singletons; the top ten hold roughly 2%. Input material: pancreas tissue. Receptor source: a male donor with IPEX syndrome.

The chain employs TRBV12-5 and TRBJ1-1; the D is unclear. Deletions cut 3 bases from V and 8 bases from J, with 4 bases between. This CDR3 has 10 amino acids. The germline CDR1 and CDR2 sequences are LGHNT and FRNRAP. The CDR3 protein is CASGLGEAFF. Here the CDR3 DNA reads TGTGCTAGTGGTTTAGGGGAAGCTTTCTTT.

This chain joins TRBV11-2 and TRBJ2-1, with D possibly being TRBD1 or TRBD2 (6 bases each). The V gene lost 3 bases and the J gene lost 4 bases, with 13 bases spanning the gap. The CDR3 sequence is 15 residues long. The germline gives CDR1 SGHAT, CDR2 FQNNGV. The CDR3 spells CASSFLRGPYNEQFF. CDR3 coding DNA: TGTGCCAGCAGCTTTTTACGGGGGCCTTACAATGAGCAGTTCTTC.

The genes are TRBV5-4 and TRBJ2-6; 11 bases align to TRBD2. The CDR3 contains 18 residues. V shed 0 bases and J 0 bases; nucleotides not matched to a gene: 2. CDR1 SGHNT and CDR2 YYREEE come from the germline V gene (reference sequence). CDR3 sequence reads: CASSLGGLAVSGANVLTF. Written as DNA, the CDR3 is TGTGCCAGCAGCTTGGGGGGACTAGCGGTCTCTGGGGCCAACGTCCTGACTTTC.

This rearrangement joins TRBV27 to TRBJ2-7; 8 nucleotides agree with TRBD1. CDR3 length: 14 residues. CDR1 and CDR2 from the germline V gene are MNHEY and SMNVEV (reference sequence). The trim removed 2 bases at V and 3 bases at J, leaving 3 bases unmatched. CDR3: CASSLQGAHYEQYF. The CDR3 DNA sequence: TGTGCCAGCAGTTTACAGGGGGCGCACTACGAGCAGTACTTC.

The gene calls are TRBV4-3 and TRBJ2-7; 10 bases match TRBD1. The CDR3 consists of 16 residues. Germline V CDR1 and CDR2: LGHNA, YSLEER. After removal of 0 bases from V and 4 bases from J, the junction contained 6 bases not matched to a gene. CDR3 nucleotide sequence: TGCGCCAGCAGCCAAGATCTCGGGACAGGGGCTTACGAGCAGTACTTC. Translation: CASSQDLGTGAYEQYF.

The J gene is TRBJ2-5, the V gene TRBV4-3; 7 bases are shared with TRBD2. There are 15 residues in the CDR3. With V trimmed by 2 bases and J by 0 bases, 3 bases remained unmatched. Per germline, CDR1 LGHNA and CDR2 YSLEER. The CDR3 bases are TGCGCCAGCAGCCAAACGCGGGGGTACCAAGAGACCCAGTACTTC. This codes for CASSQTRGYQETQYF.

This sequence joins TRBV27 and TRBJ2-7; D is uncertain. CDR1 is MNHEY, CDR2 SMNVEV, per germline (reference sequence). This CDR3 is 13 amino acids long. Trimming pared 3 bases from V and 1 base from J, leaving 7 bases between. The CDR3 region is CASSFAVSYEQYF. CDR3 coding DNA: TGTGCCAGCAGTTTCGCGGTTTCCTACGAGCAGTACTTC.

The V call is TRBV19, the J call TRBJ1-2; no definite D call. Germline CDR1 and CDR2: LNHDA and SQIVND (reference sequence). Trimming stripped 5 bases from V and 5 bases from J, with 12 bases between. This CDR3 has 13 residues. CDR3 amino acids: CASSLLTDYGYTF. The CDR3 bases are TGTGCCAGTAGTCTCCTGACGGATTATGGCTACACCTTC.

This clone has a handful of counts. The same CDR3 also results from other DNA sequences found in this sample. The rearrangement links TRBV5-1 to TRBJ1-5; 7 positions match TRBD1. Germline V CDR1 and CDR2: SGHRS, YFSETQ. The CDR3 has 13 residues. Trimming cost V 0 bases and J 6 bases; bases outside gene matches: 0. CDR3 DNA: TGCGCCAGCAGCTTGGCAGGGGGTCAGCCCCAGCATTTT. It codes for CASSLAGGQPQHF.

For the CDR3, the DNA is TGTGCCAGCAGCCTCCGGACATTTAGAGGATCACCCCTCCACTTT. Protein sequence: CASSLRTFRGSPLHF. The V and J genes are TRBV5-5 and TRBJ1-6, with a possible D match to TRBD1 (5 bases). The CDR3 has 15 amino acids. Germline CDR1 and CDR2: SGHKS and YYEKEE (reference sequence). V was trimmed by 4 bases and J by 10 bases, leaving 18 bases between them. Filled out from reference TRBV5-5 and TRBJ1-6, the complete variable domain reads DAGVTQSPTHLIKTRGQQVTLRCSPISGHKSVSWYQQVLGQGPQFIFQYYEKEERGRGNFPDRFSARQFPNYSSELNVNALLLGDSALYLCASSLRTFRGSPLHFGNGTRLTVT.

This chain connects TRBV12-5 to TRBJ1-3; D unresolved. Per the germline V gene, CDR1 is LGHNT and CDR2 is FRNRAP. CDR3 length: 13 residues. Trimming shortened V by 1 base and J by 0 bases, and 1 base separated the two germline ends. The CDR3 DNA is TGTGCTAGTGGTTTGGACTCTGGAAACACCATATATTTT. This codes for CASGLDSGNTIYF. The variable domain in full, with the rest retrieved from reference TRBV12-5 and TRBJ1-3, is DARVTQTPRHKVTEMGQEVTMRCQPILGHNTVFWYRQTMMQGLELLAYFRNRAPLDDSGMPKDRFSAEMPDATLATLKIQPSEPRDSAVYFCASGLDSGNTIYFGEGSWLTVV.

The J gene is TRBJ1-5, the V gene TRBV5-4; 7 bases agree with TRBD1. The CDR3 is 20 amino acids. CDR1 is SGHNT and CDR2 is YYREEE in the germline V gene (reference sequence). The ends lost 4 bases at V and 0 bases at J; junction bases unmatched: 19. The CDR3 nucleotides are TGTGCCAGCAGCATACCCGTCCGGGACAGTGTACTATATAGCAATCAGCCCCAGCATTTT. This gives the protein CASSIPVRDSVLYSNQPQHF.

V gene TRBV4-1 combines with J gene TRBJ2-5; D not certain. The CDR3 is made up of 12 amino acids. Looked up from germline, CDR1 is MGHRA and CDR2 is YSYEKL. The V end was cut by 0 bases, the J end by 5 bases, with 4 bases between. The CDR3 DNA reads TGCGCCAGCAGCCAAGATCCGGAGACCCAGTACTTC. This gives the protein CASSQDPETQYF.

The rearrangement uses TRBV7-8 and TRBJ2-7; 8 nucleotides match TRBD1. CDR3 length: 15 residues. Germline V lookup: CDR1 SGHVS, CDR2 FQNEAQ. V was clipped by 5 bases and J by 5 bases; unmatched bases: 11. As DNA, the CDR3 is TGTGCCAGCAGCCTAGACCGGGACAGGCCCCACGAGCAGTACTTC. Translating gives CASSLDRDRPHEQYF. Drawing the rest from reference TRBV7-8 and TRBJ2-7, the complete variable domain is GAGVSQSPRYKVAKRGQDVALRCDPISGHVSLFWYQQALGQGPEFLTYFQNEAQLDKSGLPSDRFFAERPEGSVSTLKIQRTQQEDSAVYLCASSLDRDRPHEQYFGPGTRLTVT.

This clone occurred once. This chain joins TRBV7-9 and TRBJ2-5; a weak D match, TRBD2 (5 bases). V dropped 2 bases and J dropped 5 bases, with 12 bases sitting between them. Germline assignment: CDR1 SEHNR and CDR2 FQNEAQ (reference sequence). This CDR3 region has 14 residues. DNA of the CDR3: TGTGCCAGCAGCTTAACGACTACGGGGGAGACCCAGTACTTC. It yields the protein CASSLTTTGETQYF.

The chain has TRBV7-9 and TRBJ2-1; tentative D call: TRBD1 (5 bases). Trimming pared 5 bases from V and 9 bases from J, leaving 23 bases between. The germline V gene has CDR1 SEHNR and CDR2 FQNEAQ (reference sequence). This CDR3 comprises 16 residues. This CDR3 reads CASSGRWGRVKGEQFF. The DNA for the CDR3 is TGTGCCAGCAGCGGCCGGTGGGGCAGGGTAAAAGGTGAGCAGTTCTTC.

The chain uses TRBV30 and TRBJ2-3; D is perhaps TRBD2 (6 bases). CDR3 size: 15 residues. The germline V gene has CDR1 GTSNPN and CDR2 SVGIG (reference sequence). V lost 0 bases, J lost 1 base, and 11 bases lay in between. CDR3 DNA sequence: TGTGCCTGGAGTGTAGGAGGGTTAGGCACAGATACGCAGTATTTT. Translation: CAWSVGGLGTDTQYF.

The rearrangement uses TRBV30 and TRBJ2-7; D is ambiguous. The CDR3 is 13 residues long. Trimming shortened V by 3 bases and J by 6 bases, and 15 bases separated the two germline ends. CDR1 and CDR2 (germline): GTSNPN, SVGIG (reference sequence). CDR3 residues: CAWRASSLSEQYF. CDR3 bases: TGTGCCTGGAGGGCAAGTAGCCTTTCCGAGCAGTACTTC.

The rearrangement joins TRBV6-1 to TRBJ1-5, with unresolved D. From germline, CDR1 is MNHNS and CDR2 SASEGT. The ends were cut back, 4 bases at V and 5 bases at J, with 9 bases in the middle. This CDR3 spans 13 amino acids. The CDR3 region is CASSGSLDQPQHF. The CDR3 DNA sequence: TGTGCCAGCAGTGGGAGTTTGGATCAGCCCCAGCATTTT.

The chain links TRBV5-1 to TRBJ2-7; 7 nucleotides match TRBD1. V lost 0 bases, J lost 7 bases, and 7 bases stayed unmatched. The germline gives CDR1 SGHRS, CDR2 YFSETQ. The CDR3 extends over 14 amino acids. This CDR3 reads CASSLAGGTGEQYF. CDR3 DNA: TGCGCCAGCAGCTTGGCAGGGGGAACCGGGGAGCAGTACTTC.

CDR3 DNA: TGTGCCAGTAGTATGAGCAGGGGCGTAAGCTACACCTTC. Translated, it gives CASSMSRGVSYTF. The chain recombines TRBV19 with TRBJ1-2; the D gene is possibly TRBD1 (6 bases). The CDR3 runs 13 residues. Germline V gene lookup returns CDR1 LNHDA and CDR2 SQIVND (reference sequence). Trimming stripped 3 bases from V and 9 bases from J, with 14 bases between.

This clone was seen a handful of times. At one of its ends the junction is not consistent with the germline gene, which may arise from a read error. The genes are TRBV30 and TRBJ1-3; D unclear. The CDR3 sequence is 11 residues long. The germline CDR1 and CDR2 sequences are GTSNPN and SVGIG (reference sequence). The CDR3 bases are TGTGCCTGGAGTGTTCGGAGCGAACAGAGGTTT. This translates into CAWSVRSEQRF.

This clone has more than one count but fewer than ten. The J gene is TRBJ1-2, the V gene TRBV25-1, with D uncertain. The CDR3 consists of 12 residues. Germline assignment: CDR1 MGHDK and CDR2 SYGVNS. Trimming shortened V by 4 bases and J by 5 bases, and 8 bases separated the two germline ends. This chain's CDR3 is CASSGVGYGYTF. In DNA form, the CDR3 reads TGTGCCAGCAGTGGAGTCGGTTATGGCTACACCTTC.